The clone carrying this T cell receptor (beta chain) was seen at least ten times. MiXCR, applied by TCRdb to the 5' RACE reads, yields one record per CDR3 protein. Of 400,000 to 500,000 distinct CDR3 sequences listed, around 19% are singletons. The sample comes from a study of T-cell memory formation after mild COVID-19. J gave up 4 bases and V 1 base, and 5 bases lay outside the gene matches. This CDR3 region has 15 residues. Germline V gene sequence: CDR1 SGHVS, CDR2 FNYEAQ. J is TRBJ2-7 and V is TRBV7-6, with 9 bases aligning to TRBD1. Sequences were obtained from PBMCs or a T cell subset sorted from them (not recorded which). This receptor was taken from an adult woman who had mild COVID-19 (a few samples of this study predate the infection). Cell type and time point are not known. CDR3 protein: CASSLEGQGTYEQYF. In DNA form, the CDR3 reads TGTGCCAGCAGCTTAGAGGGACAGGGTACTTACGAGCAGTACTTC.